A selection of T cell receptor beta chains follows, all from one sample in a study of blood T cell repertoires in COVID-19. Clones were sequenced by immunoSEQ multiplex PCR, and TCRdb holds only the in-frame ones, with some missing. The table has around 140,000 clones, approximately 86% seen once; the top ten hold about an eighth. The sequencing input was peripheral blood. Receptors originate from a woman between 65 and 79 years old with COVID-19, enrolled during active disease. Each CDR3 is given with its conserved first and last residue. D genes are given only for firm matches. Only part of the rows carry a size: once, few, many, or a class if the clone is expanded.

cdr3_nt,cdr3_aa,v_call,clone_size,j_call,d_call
TGTGCCAGCAGTTTGTATGACAAGACTGAAGCTTTCTTT,CASSLYDKTEAFF,TRBV28,few,TRBJ1-1,.
TGTGCCAGCAGCCCCGCCGACAGGGTCGGTGAAAAACTGTTTTTT,CASSPADRVGEKLFF,TRBV7-8,few,TRBJ1-4,TRBD1
TGCGCCAGCAGCCAAGACGGGAGGGGGGCAAGGAATCAGCCCCAGCATTTT,CASSQDGRGARNQPQHF,TRBV4-1,few,TRBJ1-5,.
TGTGCCAGCAGCGTAGGGGTGAGGGCCCAGAGTGGAAACACCATATATTTT,CASSVGVRAQSGNTIYF,TRBV9,.,TRBJ1-3,.
TGTGCCACCAGCCCCTCTCGGGGGATCTCAGGAAACACCATATATTTT,CATSPSRGISGNTIYF,TRBV15,.,TRBJ1-3,.
TGTGCCAGCATCCTCGGAGGGACTAGCTGGGGGAGCACGCAGTATTTT,CASILGGTSWGSTQYF,TRBV5-5,.,TRBJ2-3,TRBD2
TGTGCCAGCAGCCAGGGGACAGGGGCTGAAGCTTTCTTT,CASSQGTGAEAFF,TRBV3-1/TRBV3-2,.,TRBJ1-1,TRBD1
TGTGCCAGCTCTCCATTAGGGGTACAAGAGACCCAGTACTTC,CASSPLGVQETQYF,TRBV18,.,TRBJ2-5,.
TGTGCCAGCACTCCAGGCAGGGGGAATTCACCCCTCCACTTT,CASTPGRGNSPLHF,TRBV28,.,TRBJ1-6,TRBD1
TGTGCCAGCACTCCTAGCGGGGGCTACAATGAGCAGTTCTTC,CASTPSGGYNEQFF,TRBV6-5,.,TRBJ2-1,TRBD2
TGTGCCAGCAGTTTGGACAGGGGGCAAACCTACGAGCAGTACTTC,CASSLDRGQTYEQYF,TRBV5-4,few,TRBJ2-7,TRBD1
TGTGCCAGCAGTTTAGTGGGGCCCCGTGAGACCCAGTACTTC,CASSLVGPRETQYF,TRBV28,.,TRBJ2-5,.
TGTGCCAGCAGTGAAGCGCTAGGGGGACGCAATCAGCCCCAGCATTTT,CASSEALGGRNQPQHF,TRBV6-1,.,TRBJ1-5,.
TGTGCCATCAGGCTCGGACAGAGCTCCTACGAGCAGTACTTC,CAIRLGQSSYEQYF,TRBV10-3,.,TRBJ2-7,.
TGTGCCAGCGAGGGGCTAGCGGGCGAGCAGTACTTC,CASEGLAGEQYF,TRBV28,.,TRBJ2-7,TRBD2
TGTGCCATCCGGGAAGCAGCGGGGTTATCGAGCGAGCAGTACTTC,CAIREAAGLSSEQYF,TRBV10-3,.,TRBJ2-7,TRBD2
TGTGCCAGCAGCTCCGCTTCAGGGCACCAAGAGACCCAGTACTTC,CASSSASGHQETQYF,TRBV11-3,.,TRBJ2-5,.
TGTGCCAGCAGCTTGGGACAGGAAGAAGAGACCCAGTACTTC,CASSLGQEEETQYF,TRBV7-9,.,TRBJ2-5,TRBD1
TGCAGTGCTAGTTGGCGGCGGGGGGGTTCCTCCTACAATGAGCAGTTCTTC,CSASWRRGGSSYNEQFF,TRBV20-1,.,TRBJ2-1,TRBD2
TGTGCCAGCAGCGCTCTCAGGGGCAACTATGGCTACACCTTC,CASSALRGNYGYTF,TRBV2,many,TRBJ1-2,.
TGTGCCATCAGTGATGGAGACGGGTGGGAGACCCAGTACTTC,CAISDGDGWETQYF,TRBV10-3,few,TRBJ2-5,.
TGTGCCAGCAGTTACTCGGGGACTCTGAACACTGAAGCTTTCTTT,CASSYSGTLNTEAFF,TRBV6-5,.,TRBJ1-1,.
TGTGCCAGCAGTGAGGACAGCCCTACGAGGACTGAAGCTTTCTTT,CASSEDSPTRTEAFF,TRBV2,.,TRBJ1-1,.
TGCGCCAGCAGCTTGATAGGTAGAGGGAACGGGGAGCTGTTTTTT,CASSLIGRGNGELFF,TRBV5-1,once,TRBJ2-2,.
TGCGCCAGCAGCTTGCCTCGGGGGGTCTTAATAAATGAGCAGTTCTTC,CASSLPRGVLINEQFF,TRBV5-1,.,TRBJ2-1,TRBD2
TGTGCCTGGAGCCAGGGCGAATATGGCTACACCTTC,CAWSQGEYGYTF,TRBV30,.,TRBJ1-2,.
TGTGCCAGCACCGCCGGGGTGGAGGTTCCTTCCTACGAGCAGTACTTC,CASTAGVEVPSYEQYF,TRBV7-9,once,TRBJ2-7,.
TGTGCCAGCAGGGACCGGGACAGGGGATTCACAACTAATGAAAAACTGTTTTTT,CASRDRDRGFTTNEKLFF,TRBV2,.,TRBJ1-4,TRBD1
TGTGCCAGCAGCTCACTAGCGGGGGGGACAAATACGCAGTATTTT,CASSSLAGGTNTQYF,TRBV11-3,.,TRBJ2-3,TRBD2